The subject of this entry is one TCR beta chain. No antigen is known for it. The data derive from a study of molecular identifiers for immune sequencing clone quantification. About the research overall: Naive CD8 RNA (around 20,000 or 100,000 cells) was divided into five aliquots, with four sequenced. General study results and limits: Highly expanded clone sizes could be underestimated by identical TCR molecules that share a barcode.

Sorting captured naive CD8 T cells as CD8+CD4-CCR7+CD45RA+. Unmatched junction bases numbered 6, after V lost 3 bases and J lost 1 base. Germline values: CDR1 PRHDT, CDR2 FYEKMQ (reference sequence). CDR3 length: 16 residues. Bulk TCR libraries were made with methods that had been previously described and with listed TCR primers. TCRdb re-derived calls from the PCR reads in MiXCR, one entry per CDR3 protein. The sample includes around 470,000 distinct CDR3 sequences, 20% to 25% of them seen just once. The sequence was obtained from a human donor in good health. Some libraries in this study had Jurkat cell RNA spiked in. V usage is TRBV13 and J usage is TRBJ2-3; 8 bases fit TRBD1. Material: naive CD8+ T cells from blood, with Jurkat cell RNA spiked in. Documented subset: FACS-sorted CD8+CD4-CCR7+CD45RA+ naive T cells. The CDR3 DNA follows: TGTGCCAGCAGCTTGGGGACAGGAGGTGGCACAGATACGCAGTATTTT. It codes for CASSLGTGGGTDTQYF.